This T cell receptor beta chain was found in a study of beta chain features in type 1 diabetes. At the level of the study: Cell yields, gender and age were comparable in patients and healthy donors. Analysis included 100 million to 110 million sorted cells drawn from all samples.

The study's findings and limits: Compared with healthy donors, patients appeared to share more similar naive, central memory and regulatory TCRB repertoires. PCR might favor shorter templates, but any such skew would affect patients and controls equally.

Only a few counts were recorded for this clone. The antigen is not known. The CDR3 runs 15 residues. The V segment lost 6 bases and the J segment 4 bases; nucleotides outside the gene matches: 7. CDR1 is MNHEY and CDR2 is SVGAGI in the germline V gene. Expressed TCRB transcripts got sequenced, as all isolated RNA was reverse transcribed. Libraries were prepared by immunoSEQ multiplex PCR; TCRdb keeps only in-frame clonotypes and omits some of them. The sample yields fewer than 550,000 clones, roughly 10% seen once. This receptor was identified in a woman under 30 in good health. The chain is built from TRBV6-5 and TRBJ2-1, with 9 bases lining up with TRBD1. Sequenced material: naive CD4+ T cells from blood. For the CDR3, the DNA is TGTGCCAGCAGACCGGACAGGGGTATTTACAATGAGCAGTTCTTC. It codes for CASRPDRGIYNEQFF.